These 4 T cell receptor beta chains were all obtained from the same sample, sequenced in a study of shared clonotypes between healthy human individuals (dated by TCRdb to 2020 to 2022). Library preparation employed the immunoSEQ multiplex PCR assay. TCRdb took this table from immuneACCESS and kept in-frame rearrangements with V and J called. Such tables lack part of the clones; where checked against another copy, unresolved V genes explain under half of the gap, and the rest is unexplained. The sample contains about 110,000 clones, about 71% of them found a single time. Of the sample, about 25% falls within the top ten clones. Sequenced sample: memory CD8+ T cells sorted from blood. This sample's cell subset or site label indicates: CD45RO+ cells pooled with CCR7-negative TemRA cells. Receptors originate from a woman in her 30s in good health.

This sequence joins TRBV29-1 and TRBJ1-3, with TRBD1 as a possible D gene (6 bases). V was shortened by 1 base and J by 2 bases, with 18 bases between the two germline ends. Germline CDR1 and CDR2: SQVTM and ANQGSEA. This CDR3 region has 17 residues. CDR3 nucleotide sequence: TGCAGCGTTGAAGGGGTGGAGGGGGGATTTCCTGGAAACACCATATATTTT. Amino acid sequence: CSVEGVEGGFPGNTIYF.

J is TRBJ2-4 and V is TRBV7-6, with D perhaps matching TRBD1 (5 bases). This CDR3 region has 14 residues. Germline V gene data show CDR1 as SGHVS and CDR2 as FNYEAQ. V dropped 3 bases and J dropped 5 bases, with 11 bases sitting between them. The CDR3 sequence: CASSFGTGQNIQYF. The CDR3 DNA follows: TGTGCCAGCAGCTTCGGCACAGGCCAAAACATTCAGTACTTC.

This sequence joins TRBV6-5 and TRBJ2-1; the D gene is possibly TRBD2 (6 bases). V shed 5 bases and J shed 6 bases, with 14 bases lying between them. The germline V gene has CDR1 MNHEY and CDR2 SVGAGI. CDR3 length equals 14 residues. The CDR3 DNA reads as TGTGCCAGCAGTACCGTTAGGGGAGGCAATGAGCAGTTCTTC. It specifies CASSTVRGGNEQFF.

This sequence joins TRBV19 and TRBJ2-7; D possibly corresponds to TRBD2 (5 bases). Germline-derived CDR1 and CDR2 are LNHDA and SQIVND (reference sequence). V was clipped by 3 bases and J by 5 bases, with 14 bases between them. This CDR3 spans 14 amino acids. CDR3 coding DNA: TGTGCCAGTAGTATGGTCGCGGGCCCCGACGAGCAGTACTTC. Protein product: CASSMVAGPDEQYF.